The next 8 T cell receptor beta chains were all read from a single sample in a study of regulatory T cells in long-lasting Graves disease. Specified time point: persistent/refractory GD, antithyroid drugs over 5 years with positive TRAb. The TCR library was made from RNA extracted from PBMCs. HTBI primers from iRepertoire and Arm-PCR of CDR3 regions yielded the TCR beta libraries. TCRdb passed the multiplex PCR reads through MiXCR, listing each CDR3 protein once. The sample contains 390,000 or so distinct CDR3 sequences, approximately 25% of which appear only once. This specimen was peripheral blood mononuclear cells (PBMCs), taken when the disease was refractory, from a patient treated with antithyroid drugs. Receptors were obtained from a woman aged 40 to 50 with Graves disease.

Concerning this clonotype itself: At one end the junction does not follow the germline gene, possibly because of a read error. V and J are TRBV27 and TRBJ2-2; 14 positions agree with TRBD2. Germline V CDR1 and CDR2: MNHEY, SMNVEV (reference sequence). There are 21 residues in the CDR3. CDR3 amino acids: CAGSVIGLAGGPIMNTGELFF. The CDR3, as DNA: TGTGCCGGCAGTGTAATTGGACTAGCGGGAGGCCCCATTATGAACACCGGGGAGCTGTTTTTT.

This clonotype was seen a handful of times. The rearrangement uses TRBV25-1 and TRBJ2-2, with 11 bases that match TRBD2. The germline CDR1 and CDR2 sequences are MGHDK and SYGVNS. The CDR3 is 16 amino acids. Losses at the gene ends were 2 bases for V and 3 bases for J; bases not matched to a gene: 2. This chain's CDR3 is CASSETSGSYTGELFF. CDR3 nucleotide sequence: TGTGCCAGCAGTGAAACTAGCGGGAGTTACACCGGGGAGCTGTTTTTT.

Notes on this clonotype: A read error is possible here, since a much larger clone lies one base away. V and J are TRBV6-1 and TRBJ1-6, with D perhaps matching TRBD1 (5 bases). Germline V CDR1 and CDR2: MNHNS, SASEGT. The CDR3 contains 13 residues. The CDR3 loop is CTSKDRADSPLHF. The CDR3, as DNA: TGTACCAGCAAAGACAGAGCGGATTCACCCCTCCACTTT.

This clonotype was detected ten times or more. This chain connects TRBV12-3 or TRBV12-4 to TRBJ1-5; the D gene is possibly TRBD1 (5 bases). This CDR3 is built from 17 residues. V was clipped by 3 bases and J by 7 bases, with 22 bases between them. This chain's CDR3 is CASSLKKPWGIGQPQHF. The CDR3 DNA reads as TGTGCCAGCAGTTTGAAAAAGCCCTGGGGGATAGGCCAGCCCCAGCATTTT.

CDR3 bases: TGCAGCGTTAGGACAGGTATTGGAGCTTTCTTT. Its translation: CSVRTGIGAFF. The genes are TRBV29-1 and TRBJ1-1; 7 bases align to TRBD1. V was pared by 5 bases and J by 10 bases, with 7 bases of the junction left unmatched. The length of the CDR3 is 11 residues. Germline values: CDR1 SQVTM, CDR2 ANQGSEA.

The chain has TRBV5-1 and TRBJ2-3, with a tentative D call TRBD1 (5 bases). CDR3 length: 14 residues. V was pared by 4 bases and J by 1 base, with 10 bases between. Germline lookup yields CDR1 SGHRS and CDR2 YFSETQ. CDR3 region: CASSPTGGTDTQYF. CDR3 DNA: TGCGCCAGCAGCCCCACAGGAGGCACAGATACGCAGTATTTT. Based on the CDR3 plus reference TRBV5-1 and TRBJ2-3, the full variable domain is KAGVTQTPRYLIKTRGQQVTLSCSPISGHRSVSWYQQTPGQGLQFLFEYFSETQRNKGNFPGRFSGRQFSNSRSEMNVSTLELGDSALYLCASSPTGGTDTQYFGPGTRLTVL.

This clonotype came up many times. The chain joins TRBV12-3 or TRBV12-4 to TRBJ2-7, with 9 bases that match TRBD1. CDR3 length: 15 amino acids. Losses at the gene ends were 5 bases for V and 7 bases for J; bases not matched to a gene: 12. This CDR3 is CASSHRGRGLEEQYF. In DNA form, the CDR3 reads TGTGCCAGCAGTCACAGGGGGCGCGGTTTGGAGGAGCAGTACTTC.

This clonotype has just a few counts. The chain has TRBV11-3 and TRBJ2-3; TRBD1 matches at 7 bases. Germline CDR1 is SGHNT and CDR2 is YENEEA. The V gene end was trimmed by 1 base and the J gene end by 6 bases; junction bases not matched to a gene: 7. The CDR3 spans 15 residues. The CDR3 loop is CASSLGDSRLDTQYF. CDR3 sequence (DNA): TGTGCCAGCAGCTTAGGGGACAGTCGGTTGGATACGCAGTATTTT.